The 7 T cell receptor beta chains presented below share a single source sample, sequenced in a study of blood T cell repertoires in COVID-19. TCRdb keeps only in-frame clones here, not all; method: immunoSEQ multiplex PCR. This sample yields approximately 200,000 clones, of which around nine tenths are seen a single time; about 6% belongs to the top ten. Sequencing was done on a sample of peripheral blood. Receptors originate from a man in his 60s who had recovered from COVID-19.

The table lists this clone with a few counts. The chain joins TRBV28 to TRBJ1-1; weak D call: TRBD1 (6 bases). Trimming removed 3 bases at V and 4 bases at J, with 12 bases between. Germline V gives CDR1 MDHEN, CDR2 SYDVKM. The CDR3 contains 14 residues. CDR3 nucleotide sequence: TGTGCCAGCAGTTTTCCGGGACAAACCACTGAAGCTTTCTTT. This gives the protein CASSFPGQTTEAFF.

V usage is TRBV30 and J usage is TRBJ1-2, with D possibly being TRBD1 (5 bases). CDR1 and CDR2 from the germline V gene are GTSNPN and SVGIG (reference sequence). The CDR3 spans 14 residues. V was cut by 7 bases and J by 4 bases, with 19 bases left in between. DNA of the CDR3: TGTGCCTCCCCGGGTGGGGCCTCGGGCTATGGCTACACCTTC. Protein sequence: CASPGGASGYGYTF.

This chain links TRBV6-2 or TRBV6-3 with TRBJ1-2; 7 bases align to TRBD1. The CDR3 runs to 16 residues. The germline V gene encodes CDR1 MNHEY and CDR2 SVGEGT. V shed 0 bases, J shed 7 bases, and the junction held 11 bases outside the gene matches. CDR3 in amino acids: CASSYSERQGLRGYTF. DNA of the CDR3: TGTGCCAGCAGTTACTCAGAACGACAGGGATTGCGTGGCTACACCTTC.

This clone occurred a few times. The V and J genes are TRBV25-1 and TRBJ1-2; D gene uncertain. The V end lost 2 bases, the J end lost 4 bases, and 11 bases lay between the germline ends. The CDR3 is 14 residues long. Germline CDR1 MGHDK, CDR2 SYGVNS. This CDR3 reads CASSEPGASYGYTF. CDR3 nucleotide sequence: TGTGCCAGCAGTGAACCTGGAGCGTCCTATGGCTACACCTTC.

This clone has only a few counts. The chain couples TRBV11-2 to TRBJ1-2; D gene ambiguous. The CDR3 loop spans 14 amino acids. The germline V gene has CDR1 SGHAT and CDR2 FQNNGV. V gave up 5 bases and J gave up 8 bases, with 18 bases separating them. This CDR3 reads CASSTVNTADGYTF. CDR3 coding DNA: TGTGCCAGCAGCACGGTAAATACAGCGGACGGCTACACCTTC.

The chain joins TRBV7-3 to TRBJ1-1; D possibly corresponds to TRBD1 (5 bases). Germline loops: CDR1 SGHTA, CDR2 FQGTGA. V lost 0 bases to trimming and J lost 3 bases, with 8 bases between them. This CDR3 is 14 amino acids long. CDR3 residues: CASSLTWGDTEAFF. In DNA form, the CDR3 reads TGTGCCAGCAGCTTAACTTGGGGGGACACTGAAGCTTTCTTT.

The rearrangement uses TRBV18 and TRBJ1-6; the match to TRBD1 covers 8 bases. CDR3 length: 14 residues. With 4 bases clipped from V and 11 bases from J, the junction kept 7 bases outside the gene matches. CDR1 is KGHSH and CDR2 is LQKENI in the germline V gene. Here the CDR3 DNA reads TGTGCCAGCTCACTAATCGACAGGGGTCCACCCCTCCACTTT. Its protein is CASSLIDRGPPLHF.